One T cell receptor (beta chain) is described in this entry. This entry comes from a study of blood T cell repertoires in COVID-19. Study summary: The United States, Italy and Spain provided the acute and convalescent COVID-19 samples. Sample material is recorded as cDNA or gDNA derived from T cells, B-cell-depleted T cells, or PBMCs.

The CDR3 has 16 residues. In germline, CDR1 is SGDLS, CDR2 YYNGEE. With 1 base clipped from V and 4 bases from J, the junction kept 9 bases outside the gene matches. As handled by the study authors: Amplification of reference gene primers was used by the study to estimate nucleated cell counts. Repertoires were generated with immunoSEQ multiplex PCR, while TCRdb's copy carries only in-frame clones and drops some. Clone size and the V and J calls come from that table; the DNA yielded D and trimming. The sample has some 700,000 clones, 85% to 90% seen once; the top ten hold 0.2% to 0.3%. The TCR was taken from a young woman with acute or convalescent COVID-19. V usage is TRBV9 and J usage is TRBJ1-1; 8 bases match TRBD1. Sequenced material: peripheral blood. The CDR3 DNA follows: TGTGCCAGCAGCGTATTGACAGGGGATCTCGGCACTGAAGCTTTCTTT. Translation: CASSVLTGDLGTEAFF.